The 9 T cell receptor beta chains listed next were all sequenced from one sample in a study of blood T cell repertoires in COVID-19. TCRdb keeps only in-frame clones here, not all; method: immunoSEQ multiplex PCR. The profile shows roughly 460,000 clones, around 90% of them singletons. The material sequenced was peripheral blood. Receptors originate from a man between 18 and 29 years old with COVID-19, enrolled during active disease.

The CDR3 loop is CGLGGTGLLNEQFF. The DNA for the CDR3 is TGTGGCTTGGGGGGGACAGGTTTATTAAATGAGCAGTTCTTC. The gene calls are TRBV6-5 and TRBJ2-1; D is perhaps TRBD1 (8 bases). CDR3 length: 14 amino acids. The germline gives CDR1 MNHEY, CDR2 SVGAGI.

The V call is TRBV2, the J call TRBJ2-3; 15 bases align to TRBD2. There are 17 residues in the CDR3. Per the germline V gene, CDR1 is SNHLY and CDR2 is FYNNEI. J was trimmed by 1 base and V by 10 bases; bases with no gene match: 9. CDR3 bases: TGTGCCACAGGACTAGCGGGGGGGGCCGGGGGCACAGATACGCAGTATTTT. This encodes CATGLAGGAGGTDTQYF.

The CDR3: CASSPSWQGWETQYF. The DNA for the CDR3 is TGTGCCAGCAGCCCGTCTTGGCAGGGTTGGGAGACCCAGTACTTC. The chain carries TRBV5-8 and TRBJ2-5, with a weak D call TRBD1 (5 bases). CDR3 length: 15 amino acids. Germline CDR1 reads SGHTS; CDR2 reads YDEGEE. Trimming removed 4 bases at V and 5 bases at J, with 18 bases between.

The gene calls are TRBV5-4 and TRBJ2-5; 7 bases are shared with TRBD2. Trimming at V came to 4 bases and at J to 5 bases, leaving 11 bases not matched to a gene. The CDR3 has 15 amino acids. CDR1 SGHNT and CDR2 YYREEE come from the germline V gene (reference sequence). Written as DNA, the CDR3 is TGTGCCAGCAGCGTGATTTGGGGGGGGGTGGAGACCCAGTACTTC. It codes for CASSVIWGGVETQYF.

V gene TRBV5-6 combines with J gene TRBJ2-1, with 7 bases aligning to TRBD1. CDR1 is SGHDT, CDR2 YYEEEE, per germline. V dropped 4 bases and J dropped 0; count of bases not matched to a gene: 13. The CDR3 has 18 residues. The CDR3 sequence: CASSPRQGLGSSYNEQFF. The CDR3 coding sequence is TGTGCCAGCAGCCCCAGACAGGGATTGGGGAGCTCCTACAATGAGCAGTTCTTC.

CDR3 DNA sequence: TGTGCCAGCAGCTTACAGGGACTAGCACTGGGGACCCAGTACTTC. It specifies CASSLQGLALGTQYF. The rearrangement uses TRBV6-5 and TRBJ2-5; TRBD2 agrees at 9 bases. V was pared by 6 bases and J by 7 bases, with 12 bases of the junction left unmatched. CDR1 is MNHEY, CDR2 SVGAGI, per germline. This CDR3 is 15 amino acids long.

The CDR3 DNA follows: TGTGCCACCAGTGATGGGACAGGGGGCTTCACCGGGGAGCTGTTTTTT. Translating it yields CATSDGTGGFTGELFF. V is TRBV24-1 and J is TRBJ2-2; TRBD1 matches 12 bases. Germline V gene data show CDR1 as KGHDR and CDR2 as SFDVKD. The CDR3 has 16 amino acids. J lost 4 bases, V lost 3 bases, and 2 bases had no gene match.

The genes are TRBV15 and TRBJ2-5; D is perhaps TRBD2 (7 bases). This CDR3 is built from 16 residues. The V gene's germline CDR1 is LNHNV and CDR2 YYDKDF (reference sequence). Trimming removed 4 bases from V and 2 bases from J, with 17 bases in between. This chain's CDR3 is CATSNGRGGPQETQYF. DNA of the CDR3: TGTGCCACCAGCAACGGCAGGGGAGGGCCTCAAGAGACCCAGTACTTC.

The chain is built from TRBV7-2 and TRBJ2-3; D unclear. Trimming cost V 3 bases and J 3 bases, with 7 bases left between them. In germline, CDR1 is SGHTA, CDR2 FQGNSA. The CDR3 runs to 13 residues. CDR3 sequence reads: CASSFSQTDTQYF. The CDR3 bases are TGTGCCAGCAGCTTTTCCCAGACAGATACGCAGTATTTT.